One sample yielded the 20 T cell receptor beta chains listed below, sequenced in a study of T cells after yellow fever vaccination. TCRdb fed the 5' RACE reads into MiXCR, producing one record per CDR3 protein. This sample has a few hundred thousand distinct CDR3 sequences; roughly a sixth occur once, and the top ten carry 15% to 20%. Here the sequenced sample was PBMCs, taken before the yellow fever booster vaccination. These receptors were collected from a man younger than 35 who received the YFV17D yellow fever vaccine.

This clonotype was detected only a few times. The chain is built from TRBV11-2 and TRBJ1-1; 7 bases match TRBD1. Per germline, CDR1 SGHAT and CDR2 FQNNGV. V gave up 4 bases and J gave up 7 bases; unmatched junction bases: 12. This CDR3 is built from 15 residues. The DNA for the CDR3 is TGTGCCAGCAGCTCCCACAGCAGGGGGGAGTTTGAAGCTTTCTTT. Protein: CASSSHSRGEFEAFF.

The rearrangement uses TRBV6-5 and TRBJ2-5; tentative D call: TRBD1 (6 bases). Trimming left V 3 bases short and J 1 base short, with 15 bases between. From germline, CDR1 is MNHEY and CDR2 SVGAGI. The CDR3 extends over 16 amino acids. DNA of the CDR3: TGTGCCAGCAGTTATGGGGGCCTTATCGGCCAAGAGACCCAGTACTTC. Translating gives CASSYGGLIGQETQYF.

There are many counts of this clonotype. The chain carries TRBV7-8 and TRBJ2-6; possible D gene TRBD2, 6 bases. Trimming took off 1 base at V and 3 bases at J, with 10 bases between the two ends. CDR3 length: 16 residues. Germline V gene data show CDR1 as SGHVS and CDR2 as FQNEAQ. The CDR3 spells CASSLVPGVGANVLTF. Here the CDR3 DNA reads TGTGCCAGCAGCTTAGTGCCGGGGGTTGGGGCCAACGTCCTGACTTTC. Filled out from reference TRBV7-8 and TRBJ2-6, the complete variable domain reads GAGVSQSPRYKVAKRGQDVALRCDPISGHVSLFWYQQALGQGPEFLTYFQNEAQLDKSGLPSDRFFAERPEGSVSTLKIQRTQQEDSAVYLCASSLVPGVGANVLTFGAGSRLTVL.

The gene calls are TRBV4-3 and TRBJ2-7; the D gene is possibly TRBD1 (5 bases). CDR3 length: 14 residues. V shed 2 bases and J shed 4 bases, with 12 bases lying between them. CDR1 is LGHNA, CDR2 YSLEER, per germline. CDR3 coding DNA: TGCGCCAGCAGCCAATCGCAAGGGGTTTACGAGCAGTACTTC. Encoded protein: CASSQSQGVYEQYF.

The table lists this clonotype with a few counts. This rearrangement joins TRBV3-1 to TRBJ2-2, with 7 bases that match TRBD1. CDR1 is LGHDT, CDR2 YNNKEL, per germline (reference sequence). V shed 4 bases and J 6 bases; nucleotides not matched to a gene: 8. CDR3 length: 15 residues. The CDR3, as DNA: TGTGCCAGCAGCCGGGCCTACAGGGGCCCCGGGGAGCTGTTTTTT. Translated, it gives CASSRAYRGPGELFF.

This clonotype came up a few times. This chain connects TRBV7-9 to TRBJ2-5; 10 nucleotides line up with TRBD1. V shed 5 bases and J 0 bases; nucleotides not matched to a gene: 18. This CDR3 has 20 amino acids. Germline values: CDR1 SEHNR, CDR2 FQNEAQ (reference sequence). The CDR3, as DNA: TGTGCCAGCAGCCCCCACCCCGGGACAGGGGACCTTTGGCACCAAGAGACCCAGTACTTC. It translates to CASSPHPGTGDLWHQETQYF.

This clonotype was seen only a few times. The CDR3 DNA is TGCGCCAGCAGCTTAAATCCGCCCGACGGGGGGGACGAGCAGTACGTC. Protein: CASSLNPPDGGDEQYV. The chain uses TRBV5-1 and TRBJ2-7; 8 bases are shared with TRBD2. Germline CDR1 reads SGHRS; CDR2 reads YFSETQ. Germline trimming cut 2 bases from V and 5 bases from J; bases unmatched to any gene: 12. This CDR3 is built from 16 residues.

This clonotype was found a few times. The V call is TRBV7-9, the J call TRBJ2-3, with 13 bases matching TRBD2. J gave up 7 bases and V 5 bases, and 12 bases lay outside the gene matches. The germline V gene has CDR1 SEHNR and CDR2 FQNEAQ (reference sequence). CDR3 size: 17 residues. The CDR3 DNA follows: TGTGCCAGCAGCCGTCTCGGACTAGCGGGGGACAGGTATACGCAGTATTTT. Its protein product is CASSRLGLAGDRYTQYF.

This clonotype was counted between two and nine times. This chain links TRBV27 with TRBJ1-4; perhaps TRBD1 as D (6 bases). The CDR3 extends over 12 amino acids. Germline assignment: CDR1 MNHEY and CDR2 SMNVEV (reference sequence). Trimming cost V 5 bases and J 8 bases, with 9 bases left between them. CDR3 coding DNA: TGTGCCAGCAGTGGGACAAACGAAAAACTGTTTTTT. Protein: CASSGTNEKLFF.

The V and J genes are TRBV7-8 and TRBJ1-4; possibly TRBD1 for D (5 bases). V was cut by 5 bases and J by 0 bases, with 13 bases left in between. Germline V gives CDR1 SGHVS, CDR2 FQNEAQ. The CDR3 is made up of 16 amino acids. For the CDR3, the DNA is TGTGCCAGCAGCACAAGACAGCATGCAACTAATGAAAAACTGTTTTTT. Its protein product is CASSTRQHATNEKLFF.

The CDR3 DNA is TGTGCCAGCAGCCAGGCGACTAGCGGGTGGACAGATACGCAGTATTTT. This gives the protein CASSQATSGWTDTQYF. The rearrangement joins TRBV3-1 to TRBJ2-3; 10 nucleotides align to TRBD2. Germline V gives CDR1 LGHDT, CDR2 YNNKEL (reference sequence). Germline trimming cut 3 bases from V and 3 bases from J; bases unmatched to any gene: 6. CDR3 length: 16 residues.

A few counts support this clonotype. The chain couples TRBV4-1 to TRBJ1-1, with a weak D call TRBD1 (5 bases). CDR1 and CDR2 from the germline V gene are MGHRA and YSYEKL. The CDR3 totals 16 residues. V lost 2 bases to trimming and J lost 4 bases, with 17 bases between them. As DNA, the CDR3 is TGCGCCAGCAGCCAACCTCCCACCAGGGTGGGCACTGAAGCTTTCTTT. Residues: CASSQPPTRVGTEAFF.

The J gene is TRBJ2-3, the V gene TRBV5-1, with 8 bases identical to TRBD1. Per the germline V gene, CDR1 is SGHRS and CDR2 is YFSETQ. The ends lost 4 bases at V and 3 bases at J; junction bases unmatched: 7. The CDR3 is 15 amino acids. The CDR3 DNA follows: TGCGCCAGCAGCCTCCGACAGGGGAGGACAGATACGCAGTATTTT. Its translation: CASSLRQGRTDTQYF.

This clonotype was found many times. This rearrangement joins TRBV20-1 to TRBJ2-7, with D uncertain. CDR1 is DFQATT, CDR2 SNEGSKA, per germline (reference sequence). This CDR3 spans 15 amino acids. Trimming removed 0 bases at V and 0 bases at J, with 12 bases between. The CDR3 sequence is CSARDQASASYEQYF. The DNA of the CDR3 is TGCAGTGCTAGAGACCAGGCTTCAGCCTCCTACGAGCAGTACTTC.

The genes are TRBV20-1 and TRBJ2-3, with TRBD1 matching 7 bases. Germline loops: CDR1 DFQATT, CDR2 SNEGSKA (reference sequence). CDR3 size: 16 residues. V was pared by 6 bases and J by 2 bases, with 14 bases of the junction left unmatched. CDR3 DNA: TGCAGTGCCGCACTCAATCAGGGGGAACACACAGATACGCAGTATTTT. As protein: CSAALNQGEHTDTQYF.

V usage is TRBV5-1 and J usage is TRBJ2-3; 7 nucleotides match TRBD2. After removal of 4 bases from V and 2 bases from J, the junction contained 10 bases not matched to a gene. This CDR3 spans 16 amino acids. Germline CDR1 is SGHRS and CDR2 is YFSETQ. CDR3 in amino acids: CASSPGPSGNTDTQYF. The DNA of the CDR3 is TGCGCCAGCAGCCCCGGGCCTAGCGGAAACACAGATACGCAGTATTTT.

The sample holds a few counts of this clonotype. The rearrangement links TRBV6-5 to TRBJ2-7, with TRBD1 matching 7 bases. The CDR3 length is 14 residues. V dropped 5 bases and J dropped 1; count of bases not matched to a gene: 5. The germline CDR1 and CDR2 sequences are MNHEY and SVGAGI. Here the CDR3 reads CASSDYRGSYEQYF. CDR3 DNA: TGTGCCAGCAGTGACTACAGGGGTTCCTACGAGCAGTACTTC.

This chain joins TRBV5-6 and TRBJ2-2, with D perhaps being TRBD1 or TRBD2 (5 bases each). From germline, CDR1 is SGHDT and CDR2 YYEEEE. The CDR3 has 15 residues. V lost 7 bases to trimming and J lost 1 base, with 14 bases between them. As DNA, the CDR3 is TGTGCCAGCGGGGGTTTTCGCGAGAACACCGGGGAGCTGTTTTTT. This gives the protein CASGGFRENTGELFF.

V usage is TRBV20-1 and J usage is TRBJ2-3; 8 nucleotides align to TRBD2. CDR3 length equals 14 residues. Germline V CDR1 and CDR2: DFQATT, SNEGSKA (reference sequence). The trim removed 0 bases at V and 4 bases at J, leaving 3 bases unmatched. CDR3 in amino acids: CSARDAGGPDTQYF. The CDR3 DNA reads TGCAGTGCTAGAGACGCGGGGGGCCCAGATACGCAGTATTTT.

J is TRBJ1-1 and V is TRBV29-1, with D possibly being TRBD1 (5 bases). The CDR3 covers 15 residues. Germline CDR1 reads SQVTM; CDR2 reads ANQGSEA. The ends were cut back, 2 bases at V and 3 bases at J, with 16 bases in the middle. CDR3 protein: CSVETGGFGDTEAFF. In DNA, the CDR3 is TGCAGCGTTGAAACGGGGGGGTTTGGGGACACTGAAGCTTTCTTT.